This T cell receptor (beta chain) was documented in a study of cytomegalovirus exposure and HLA in healthy donors. The study drew the donors from its approximately 120-subject validation cohort, separate from the roughly 700-subject first cohort. For this clone: What it binds is unknown.

The CDR3 length is 15 residues. Germline V lookup: CDR1 LNHDA, CDR2 SQIVND (reference sequence). With 5 bases removed from V and 1 base from J, the gap between germline ends came to 15 bases. Study-level findings and limits: Many donors carried some public TCRs, although rarity characterized most TCR sequences.

Sequencing was performed with immunoSEQ multiplex PCR; in TCRdb, only in-frame clones are kept and a portion is missing. Counted here are 120,000 or so clones, 70% to 90% occurring once; the ten biggest clones make up around 1.9%. The specimen was PBMCs. The source of this sequence is a woman aged 25-40 years in good health and CMV-seronegative. The genes are TRBV19 and TRBJ2-7, with D perhaps matching TRBD1 (6 bases). CDR3 residues: CASSSRQAQSYEQYF. The CDR3 DNA reads as TGTGCCAGTAGTTCTCGACAGGCCCAATCCTACGAGCAGTACTTC.